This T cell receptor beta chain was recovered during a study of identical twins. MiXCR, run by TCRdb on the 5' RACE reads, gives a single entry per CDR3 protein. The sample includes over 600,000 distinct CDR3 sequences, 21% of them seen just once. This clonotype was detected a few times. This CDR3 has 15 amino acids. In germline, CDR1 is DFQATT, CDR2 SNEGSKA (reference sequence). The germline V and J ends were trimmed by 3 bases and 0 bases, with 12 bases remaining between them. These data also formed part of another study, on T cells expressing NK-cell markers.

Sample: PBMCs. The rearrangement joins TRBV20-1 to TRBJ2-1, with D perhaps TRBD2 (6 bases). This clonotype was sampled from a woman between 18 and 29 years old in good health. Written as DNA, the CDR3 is TGCAGTGCTAGGCGGCTAGCGAGCTCCTACAATGAGCAGTTCTTC. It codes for CSARRLASSYNEQFF.